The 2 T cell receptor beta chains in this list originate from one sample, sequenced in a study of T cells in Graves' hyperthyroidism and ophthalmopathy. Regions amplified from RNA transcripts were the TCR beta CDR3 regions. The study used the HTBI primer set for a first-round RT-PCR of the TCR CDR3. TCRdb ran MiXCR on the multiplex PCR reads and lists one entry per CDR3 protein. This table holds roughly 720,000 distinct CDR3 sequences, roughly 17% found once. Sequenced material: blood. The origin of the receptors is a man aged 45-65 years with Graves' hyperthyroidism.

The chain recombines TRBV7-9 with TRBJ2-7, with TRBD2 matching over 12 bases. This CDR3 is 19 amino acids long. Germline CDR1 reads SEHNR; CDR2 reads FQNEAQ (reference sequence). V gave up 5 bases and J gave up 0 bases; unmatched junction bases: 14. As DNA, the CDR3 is TGTGCCAGCAGCAATGGACGGGGGACTAGCGGGCAGAGCTCCTACGAGCAGTACTTC. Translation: CASSNGRGTSGQSSYEQYF.

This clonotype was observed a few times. Written as DNA, the CDR3 is TGTGCCAGCAGTTGGACACCGATTACCTCTGGAAACACCATATATTTT. The encoded protein is CASSWTPITSGNTIYF. The chain is built from TRBV28 and TRBJ1-3; D is perhaps TRBD1 (5 bases). Trimming left V 4 bases short and J 0 bases short, with 13 bases between. Germline V gives CDR1 MDHEN, CDR2 SYDVKM. CDR3 length: 16 amino acids. Full variable domain (missing parts from reference TRBV28 and TRBJ1-3): DVKVTQSSRYLVKRTGEKVFLECVQDMDHENMFWYRQDPGLGLRLIYFSYDVKMKEKGDIPEGYSVSREKKERFSLILESASTNQTSMYLCASSWTPITSGNTIYFGEGSWLTVV.